Shown below are 19 T cell receptor beta chains from a single sample sequenced in a study of blood T cell repertoires in COVID-19. TCRdb's copy holds only in-frame clones and misses some; the assay was immunoSEQ multiplex PCR. The profile shows about 43,000 clones, roughly nine tenths of them singletons. The material sequenced was peripheral blood. These receptors were taken from a woman of 80 years or more with active COVID-19.

The chain combines TRBV10-3 with TRBJ1-2; D unclear. CDR1 and CDR2 from the germline V gene are ENHRY and SYGVKD. The CDR3 covers 15 residues. Trimming took off 2 bases at V and 6 bases at J, with 16 bases between the two ends. The CDR3 DNA reads as TGTGCCATCAGTGAGATCCGGGGAGAGGGAAATGGCTACACCTTC. Translated, it gives CAISEIRGEGNGYTF.

V usage is TRBV3-1 (or the pseudogene TRBV3-2) and J usage is TRBJ1-1; TRBD1 agrees at 7 bases. With V trimmed by 1 base and J by 10 bases, 6 bases remained unmatched. The CDR3 length is 13 residues. CDR1 is LGHDT and CDR2 is YNNKEL in the germline V gene (reference sequence). CDR3 DNA: TGTGCCAGCAGCCAAGGGACAGGCATAGGAGCTTTCTTT. Amino acids: CASSQGTGIGAFF.

V usage is TRBV30 and J usage is TRBJ1-2; D gene unclear. This CDR3 comprises 14 residues. The germline gives CDR1 GTSNPN, CDR2 SVGIG (reference sequence). V was clipped by 0 bases and J by 4 bases, with 12 bases between them. CDR3 DNA: TGTGCCTGGAGTGTGGTCAACACGGGCTATGGCTACACCTTC. Translating it yields CAWSVVNTGYGYTF.

This clone appeared a few times. This sequence joins TRBV29-1 and TRBJ2-7, with 7 bases matching TRBD1. Trimming took 7 bases from V and 2 from J; bases not matched to a gene: 5. Germline CDR1 is SQVTM and CDR2 is ANQGSEA. The CDR3 loop spans 12 amino acids. CDR3 amino acids: CSGITGAYEQYF. CDR3 coding DNA: TGCAGCGGCATCACAGGGGCCTACGAGCAGTACTTC.

This chain links TRBV30 with TRBJ1-5; no definite D call. CDR3 size: 15 residues. Trimming left V 3 bases short and J 2 bases short, with 14 bases between. Germline V gives CDR1 GTSNPN, CDR2 SVGIG (reference sequence). CDR3 residues: CAWRVSGGGNQPQHF. The CDR3 DNA follows: TGTGCCTGGAGGGTCTCGGGTGGTGGCAATCAGCCCCAGCATTTT.

V gene TRBV21-1 combines with J gene TRBJ2-1; TRBD2, as called in the table, went unchecked against the DNA. TRBV21-1 is designated a pseudogene. The CDR3 covers 18 residues. CDR3 amino acids: CASSKGERRGASYNEQFF. The CDR3 DNA is TGTGCCAGCAGCAAAGGAGAGAGGCGGGGGGCTTCCTACAATGAGCAGTTCTTC.

In its sample, this clone was seen once. The rearrangement links TRBV5-1 to TRBJ2-2, with a possible D match to TRBD1 (6 bases). This CDR3 is 18 amino acids long. Germline V gives CDR1 SGHRS, CDR2 YFSETQ. V lost 1 base, J lost 1 base, and 17 bases lay in between. The CDR3 loop is CASSLNSGQQGNTGELFF. The CDR3 DNA reads as TGCGCCAGCAGCTTGAATTCGGGTCAACAGGGGAACACCGGGGAGCTGTTTTTT. Drawing the rest from reference TRBV5-1 and TRBJ2-2, the complete variable domain is KAGVTQTPRYLIKTRGQQVTLSCSPISGHRSVSWYQQTPGQGLQFLFEYFSETQRNKGNFPGRFSGRQFSNSRSEMNVSTLELGDSALYLCASSLNSGQQGNTGELFFGEGSRLTVL.

The J gene is TRBJ2-2, the V gene TRBV7-2; no definite D call. The germline V and J ends were trimmed by 5 bases and 2 bases, with 6 bases remaining between them. Germline CDR1 reads SGHTA; CDR2 reads FQGNSA. The CDR3 is 13 amino acids. Here the CDR3 reads CASSLYNTGELFF. Here the CDR3 DNA reads TGTGCCAGCAGCCTCTACAACACCGGGGAGCTGTTTTTT.

The CDR3 sequence is CASSLSLTGELFF. DNA of the CDR3: TGTGCCAGCAGTTTATCCCTAACCGGGGAGCTGTTTTTT. This chain links TRBV27 with TRBJ2-2; D is undetermined. CDR1 is MNHEY and CDR2 is SMNVEV in the germline V gene (reference sequence). The CDR3 runs 13 residues. Trimming took 0 bases from V and 5 from J, leaving 4 bases between them.

The chain employs TRBV15 and TRBJ1-3, with D possibly TRBD1 on 5 matching bases. The CDR3 extends over 13 amino acids. The germline V gene has CDR1 LNHNV and CDR2 YYDKDF (reference sequence). The V gene lost 0 bases and the J gene lost 10 bases, with 10 bases spanning the gap. Here the CDR3 DNA reads TGTGCCACCAGCAGAGATCGCAGGGAAACCATATATTTT. Residues: CATSRDRRETIYF.

The chain has TRBV2 and TRBJ2-1; D is perhaps TRBD1 (5 bases). The CDR3 is made up of 14 amino acids. The V gene lost 6 bases and the J gene lost 1 base, with 10 bases spanning the gap. Germline CDR1 is SNHLY and CDR2 is FYNNEI. CDR3 DNA sequence: TGTGCCAGCAGGTTACAGGTATCCTACAATGAGCAGTTCTTC. Translating gives CASRLQVSYNEQFF.

V usage is TRBV30 and J usage is TRBJ2-1; 9 nucleotides align to TRBD1. Germline V lookup: CDR1 GTSNPN, CDR2 SVGIG (reference sequence). The CDR3 has 15 residues. V shed 1 base and J 8 bases; nucleotides not matched to a gene: 9. CDR3 amino acids: CAWSETGTGRYEQFF. CDR3 coding DNA: TGTGCCTGGAGTGAGACCGGGACAGGGCGGTATGAGCAGTTCTTC.

This chain uses TRBV6-2 or TRBV6-3 with TRBJ2-1, with 9 bases identical to TRBD2. CDR3 length equals 15 residues. J was trimmed by 2 bases and V by 5 bases; bases with no gene match: 4. The germline V gene has CDR1 MNHEY and CDR2 SVGEGT. The chain's CDR3 is CASSNSGSTYNEQFF. The CDR3 nucleotides are TGTGCCAGCAGTAATAGCGGGAGCACCTACAATGAGCAGTTCTTC.

The V and J genes are TRBV5-1 and TRBJ2-1; the D gene is possibly TRBD1 (5 bases). The germline V gene encodes CDR1 SGHRS and CDR2 YFSETQ. CDR3 length equals 15 residues. V gave up 0 bases and J gave up 4 bases, with 11 bases separating them. DNA of the CDR3: TGCGCCAGCAGCTTGGGGACAAACAGATACAATGAGCAGTTCTTC. This gives the protein CASSLGTNRYNEQFF.

This sequence joins TRBV5-1 and TRBJ2-1, with 7 positions matching TRBD2. Trimming took 0 bases from V and 4 from J; bases not matched to a gene: 4. Germline CDR1 is SGHRS and CDR2 is YFSETQ. The CDR3 spans 15 residues. CDR3 bases: TGCGCCAGCAGCTTGGCTGGGGGGGGTTACAATGAGCAGTTCTTC. Amino acids: CASSLAGGGYNEQFF.

This chain connects TRBV4-2 to TRBJ2-7; 12 nucleotides agree with TRBD1. V lost 4 bases and J lost 6; bases outside the gene matches: 7. The germline V gene has CDR1 LGHNA and CDR2 YNFKEQ. The CDR3 is 15 residues long. DNA for the CDR3: TGTGCCAGCAGCCGATCTCCGGGACAGGGGGCCGAGCAGTACTTC. This translates into CASSRSPGQGAEQYF.

J is TRBJ2-2 and V is TRBV4-3; TRBD1 might be the D (6 bases). Trimming pared 4 bases from V and 3 bases from J, leaving 18 bases between. The germline V gene encodes CDR1 LGHNA and CDR2 YSLEER. The length of the CDR3 is 17 residues. This chain's CDR3 is CASSPHRQASHTGELFF. DNA of the CDR3: TGCGCCAGCAGCCCACACAGACAGGCATCACACACCGGGGAGCTGTTTTTT.

CDR3 sequence reads: CASSGGGSSYNSPLHF. CDR3 nucleotides: TGCGCCAGCAGTGGGGGGGGTAGCTCCTATAATTCACCCCTCCACTTT. The chain employs TRBV10-2 and TRBJ1-6; TRBD1 might be the D (5 bases). The CDR3 loop spans 16 amino acids. The V end was cut by 4 bases, the J end by 0 bases, with 10 bases between. Germline V gene sequence: CDR1 WSHSY, CDR2 SAAADI.

The chain couples TRBV28 to TRBJ2-7, with TRBD1 as a possible D gene (5 bases). Germline V gene data show CDR1 as MDHEN and CDR2 as SYDVKM. The CDR3 is 15 residues long. V gave up 3 bases and J gave up 2 bases, with 14 bases separating them. DNA of the CDR3: TGTGCCAGCAGTTTTTTAGGGGTTCAACCCTACGAGCAGTACTTC. Translation: CASSFLGVQPYEQYF.